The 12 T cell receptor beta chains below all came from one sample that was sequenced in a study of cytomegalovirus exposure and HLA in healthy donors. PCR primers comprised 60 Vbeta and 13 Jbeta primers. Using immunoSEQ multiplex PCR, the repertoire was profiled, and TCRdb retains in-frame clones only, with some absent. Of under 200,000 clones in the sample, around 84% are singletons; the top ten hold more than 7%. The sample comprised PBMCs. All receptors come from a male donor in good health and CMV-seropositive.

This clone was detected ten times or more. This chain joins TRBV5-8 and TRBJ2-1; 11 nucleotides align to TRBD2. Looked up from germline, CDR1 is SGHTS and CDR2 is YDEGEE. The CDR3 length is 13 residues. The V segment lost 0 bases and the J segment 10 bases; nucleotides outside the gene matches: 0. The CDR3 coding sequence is TGTGCCAGCAGCTTGGGGACTAGCGGGGAGCAGTTCTTC. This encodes CASSLGTSGEQFF.

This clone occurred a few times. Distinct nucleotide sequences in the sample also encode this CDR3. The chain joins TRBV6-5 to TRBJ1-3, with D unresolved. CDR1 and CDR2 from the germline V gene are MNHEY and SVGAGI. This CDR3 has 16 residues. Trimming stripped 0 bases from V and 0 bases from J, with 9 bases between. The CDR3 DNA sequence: TGTGCCAGCAGTTACTCGCGCCCGAGCTCTGGAAACACCATATATTTT. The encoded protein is CASSYSRPSSGNTIYF.

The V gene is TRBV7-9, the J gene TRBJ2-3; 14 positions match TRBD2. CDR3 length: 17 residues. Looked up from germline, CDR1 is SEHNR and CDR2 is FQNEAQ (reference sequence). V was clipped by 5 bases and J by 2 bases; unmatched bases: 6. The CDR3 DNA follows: TGTGCCAGCAGCCTGGGGACTAGCGGGGGTCCCACAGATACGCAGTATTTT. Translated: CASSLGTSGGPTDTQYF.

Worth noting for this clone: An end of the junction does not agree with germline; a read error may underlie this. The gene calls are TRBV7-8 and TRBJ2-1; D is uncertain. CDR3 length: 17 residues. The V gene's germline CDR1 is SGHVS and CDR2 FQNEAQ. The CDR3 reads CARSFGARTISYNEQFF. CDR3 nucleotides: TGTGCCAGAAGCTTTGGTGCGAGAACGATCTCCTACAATGAGCAGTTCTTC.

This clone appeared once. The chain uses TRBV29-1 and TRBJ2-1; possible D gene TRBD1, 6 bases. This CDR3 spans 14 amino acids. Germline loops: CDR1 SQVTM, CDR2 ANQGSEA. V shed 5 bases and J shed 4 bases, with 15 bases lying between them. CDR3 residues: CSVTTGRIYNEQFF. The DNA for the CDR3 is TGCAGCGTTACGACAGGTAGAATTTACAATGAGCAGTTCTTC.

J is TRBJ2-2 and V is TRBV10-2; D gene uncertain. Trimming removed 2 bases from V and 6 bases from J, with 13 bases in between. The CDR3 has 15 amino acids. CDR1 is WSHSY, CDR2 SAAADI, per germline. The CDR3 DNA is TGCGCCAGCAGTGAGCGGCCAAACTATTCCGGGGAGCTGTTTTTT. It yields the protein CASSERPNYSGELFF.

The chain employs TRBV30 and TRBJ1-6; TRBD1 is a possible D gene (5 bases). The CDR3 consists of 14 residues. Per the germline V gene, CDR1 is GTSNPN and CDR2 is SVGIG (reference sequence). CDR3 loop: CVLSQGNYNSPLHF. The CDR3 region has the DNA TGTGTCTTAAGTCAGGGAAATTATAATTCACCCCTCCACTTT.

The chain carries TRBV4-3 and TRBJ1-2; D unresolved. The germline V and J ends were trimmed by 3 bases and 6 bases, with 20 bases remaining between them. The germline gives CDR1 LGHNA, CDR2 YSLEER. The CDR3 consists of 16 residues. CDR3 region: CASSQGSLWVGDGYTF. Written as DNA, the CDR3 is TGCGCCAGCAGCCAGGGCTCCTTGTGGGTTGGTGATGGCTACACCTTC.

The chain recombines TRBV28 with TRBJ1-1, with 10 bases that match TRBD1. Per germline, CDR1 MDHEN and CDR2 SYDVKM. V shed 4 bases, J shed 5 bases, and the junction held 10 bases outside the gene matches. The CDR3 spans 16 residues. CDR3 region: CASSSGPWTGGTEAFF. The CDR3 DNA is TGTGCCAGCAGTTCTGGTCCTTGGACAGGGGGAACTGAAGCTTTCTTT.

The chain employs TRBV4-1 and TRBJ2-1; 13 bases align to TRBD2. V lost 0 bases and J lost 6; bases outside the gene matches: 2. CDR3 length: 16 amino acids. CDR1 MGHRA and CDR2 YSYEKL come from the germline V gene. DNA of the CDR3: TGCGCCAGCAGCCAAGAGGGACTAGCGGGGCTCAATGAGCAGTTCTTC. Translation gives CASSQEGLAGLNEQFF.

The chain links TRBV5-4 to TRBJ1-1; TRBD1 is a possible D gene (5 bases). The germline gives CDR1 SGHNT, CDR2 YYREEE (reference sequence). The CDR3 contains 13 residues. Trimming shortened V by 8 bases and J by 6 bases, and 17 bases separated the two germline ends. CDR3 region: CASLQESAAEAFF. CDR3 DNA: TGTGCCAGTTTACAGGAAAGTGCCGCTGAAGCTTTCTTT.

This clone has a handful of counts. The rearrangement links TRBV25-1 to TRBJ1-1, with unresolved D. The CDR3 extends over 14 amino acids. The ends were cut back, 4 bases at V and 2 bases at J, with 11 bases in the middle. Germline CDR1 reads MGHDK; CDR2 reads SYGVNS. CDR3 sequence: CASSGSSLNTEAFF. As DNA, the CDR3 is TGTGCCAGCAGTGGATCATCCCTAAACACTGAAGCTTTCTTT.